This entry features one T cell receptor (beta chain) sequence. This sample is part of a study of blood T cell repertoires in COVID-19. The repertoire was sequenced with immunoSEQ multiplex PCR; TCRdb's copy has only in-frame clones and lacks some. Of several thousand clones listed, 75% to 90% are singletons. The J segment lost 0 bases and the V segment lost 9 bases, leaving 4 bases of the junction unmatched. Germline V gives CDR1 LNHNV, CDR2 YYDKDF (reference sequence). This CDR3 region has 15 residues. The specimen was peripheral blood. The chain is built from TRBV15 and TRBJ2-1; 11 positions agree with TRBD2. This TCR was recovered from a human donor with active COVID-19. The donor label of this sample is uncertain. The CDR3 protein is CATTSGSPSYNEQFF. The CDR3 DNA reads TGTGCCACTACTAGCGGGAGCCCCTCCTACAATGAGCAGTTCTTC.